This T cell receptor (beta chain) was captured by sequencing in a study of radiotherapy plus CTLA-4 blockade in lung cancer. Germline CDR1 SGHAT, CDR2 FQNNGV. The junction had 6 bases not matched to a gene; V was cut back by 2 bases and J by 4 bases. The CDR3 contains 16 residues. Findings and limits, study-wide: Early blood T cell clone changes and increased post-radiation serum interferon-beta were reportedly the strongest response predictors.

As for this clone: The antigen remains undetermined.

Lung cancer patients with chemo-refractory metastatic non-small-cell disease were given focal radiation plus CTLA-4 blockade with ipilimumab. The data were produced by immunoSEQ multiplex PCR, yet TCRdb's version contains in-frame clones alone and is incomplete. The profile shows tens of thousands of clones, around 74% of them singletons. Specimen: peripheral blood, collected from a patient treated with radiotherapy plus ipilimumab. The source is a human donor with non-small cell lung cancer whose response to radiotherapy plus ipilimumab could not be evaluated. The chain employs TRBV11-2 and TRBJ1-3, with TRBD1 identical over 9 bases. The DNA of the CDR3 is TGTGCCAGCAGCTTATCAACAGGGGGCCTGGGAAACACCATATATTTT. This sequence encodes CASSLSTGGLGNTIYF. Using reference TRBV11-2 and TRBJ1-3 for the parts outside the CDR3, the full variable domain is EAGVAQSPRYKIIEKRQSVAFWCNPISGHATLYWYQQILGQGPKLLIQFQNNGVVDDSQLPKDRFSAERLKGVDSTLKIQPAKLEDSAVYLCASSLSTGGLGNTIYFGEGSWLTVV.